The T cell receptor beta chain under discussion was sequenced for a study of monozygotic twins with inflammatory bowel disease. Using the 5' RACE reads, TCRdb records one entry per CDR3 protein without DNA. This listing includes more than 120,000 distinct CDR3 sequences. Germline CDR1 SGHRS, CDR2 YFSETQ. The CDR3 runs to 14 residues. Sequencing used blood. The receptor comes from a human donor with ulcerative colitis or Crohn's disease, or a healthy co-twin of an affected twin (not recorded which). The V call is TRBV5-1, the J call TRBJ2-7; TCRdb names TRBD1, which stays unverified in the absence of DNA. CDR3 in amino acids: CASSLTGEAYEQYF.